A single sample is the source of the 13 T cell receptor beta chains below, sequenced in a study of CD8+CD57+ T cells in acquired aplastic anemia. The template used for profiling TCR beta VDJ and CDR3 was genomic DNA. MiXCR, run by TCRdb on the reads, gives a single entry per CDR3 protein. The table records 150,000 to 200,000 distinct CDR3 sequences, around half of them present only once. Patients sequenced had flow cytometry evidence of CD8+CD57+ cell expansion. Sequencing input: sorted CD4+, CD8+, or CD8+CD57+ T cells (not recorded which) from PBMCs. Receptors originate from a human donor with aplastic anemia.

This clonotype was found many times. As DNA, the CDR3 is TGCAGCGTTGAAGATCCCCCAGGGGTAGAGCAGTACTTC. Translated: CSVEDPPGVEQYF. This chain uses TRBV29-1 with TRBJ2-7, with a possible D match to TRBD1 (6 bases). The V and J ends lost 0 bases and 7 bases respectively, with 13 bases between them. The CDR3 spans 13 residues. Per germline, CDR1 SQVTM and CDR2 ANQGSEA.

This clonotype has at least ten counts. The V gene is TRBV6-5, the J gene TRBJ1-3; D might be TRBD1 (5 bases). The V and J ends lost 2 bases and 7 bases respectively, with 15 bases between them. Germline V gene sequence: CDR1 MNHEY, CDR2 SVGAGI. This CDR3 has 15 amino acids. The CDR3 is CASSYDGGLGNTIYF. The CDR3 DNA reads TGTGCCAGCAGTTACGATGGGGGACTCGGCAACACCATATATTTT.

The gene calls are TRBV12-3 or TRBV12-4 and TRBJ1-2; 10 bases match TRBD1. The CDR3 spans 14 residues. The J segment lost 8 bases and the V segment lost 2 bases, leaving 5 bases of the junction unmatched. CDR3 in amino acids: CASSLSGTGEGYTF. As DNA, the CDR3 is TGTGCCAGCAGTTTATCAGGGACAGGGGAAGGCTACACCTTC.

This clonotype was seen at least ten times. The V call is TRBV19, the J call TRBJ2-5; 7 bases match TRBD2. CDR3 length: 14 residues. Germline V CDR1 and CDR2: LNHDA, SQIVND (reference sequence). After removal of 3 bases from V and 7 bases from J, the junction contained 8 bases not matched to a gene. The CDR3 region is CASSMTAREVTQYF. CDR3 DNA: TGTGCCAGTAGTATGACCGCCCGGGAGGTGACCCAGTACTTC.

The chain employs TRBV6-1 and TRBJ1-2; 7 nucleotides match TRBD1. With 7 bases clipped from V and 11 bases from J, the junction kept 13 bases outside the gene matches. Germline loops: CDR1 MNHNS, CDR2 SASEGT. The length of the CDR3 is 13 residues. The CDR3 bases are TGTGCCAGCAACATCCCGGGACAGTCCGTTTACACCTTC. As protein: CASNIPGQSVYTF.

The V call is TRBV10-2, the J call TRBJ2-5; the match to TRBD2 covers 14 bases. The V gene end was trimmed by 5 bases and the J gene end by 2 bases; junction bases not matched to a gene: 10. This CDR3 region has 18 residues. Germline V CDR1 and CDR2: WSHSY, SAAADI. The CDR3 bases are TGCGCCAGCAGTTCCGGGACTAGCGGGGGAACACCACAAGAGACCCAGTACTTC. This gives the protein CASSSGTSGGTPQETQYF.

This clonotype appeared many times. The rearrangement joins TRBV27 to TRBJ2-7; 12 bases align to TRBD1. Losses at the gene ends were 6 bases for V and 5 bases for J; bases not matched to a gene: 11. CDR1 and CDR2 from the germline V gene are MNHEY and SMNVEV (reference sequence). The CDR3 is 16 residues long. The CDR3 sequence: CASSYPRGQGANEQYF. The CDR3 DNA reads TGTGCCAGCAGCTACCCTCGGGGACAGGGGGCCAACGAGCAGTACTTC.

The V gene is TRBV15, the J gene TRBJ1-4, with unresolved D. This CDR3 has 14 residues. The V gene's germline CDR1 is LNHNV and CDR2 YYDKDF (reference sequence). V shed 0 bases and J shed 5 bases, with 7 bases lying between them. This CDR3 is CATSRDGQNEKLFF. Written as DNA, the CDR3 is TGTGCCACCAGCAGAGATGGGCAAAATGAAAAACTGTTTTTT. Together with reference TRBV15 and TRBJ1-4, the CDR3 gives the full variable domain: DAMVIQNPRYQVTQFGKPVTLSCSQTLNHNVMYWYQQKSSQAPKLLFHYYDKDFNNEADTPDNFQSRRPNTSFCFLDIRSPGLGDTAMYLCATSRDGQNEKLFFGSGTQLSVL.

The chain links TRBV25-1 to TRBJ1-2; D ambiguous. V shed 3 bases and J shed 2 bases, with 10 bases lying between them. The CDR3 has 14 residues. CDR1 and CDR2 from the germline V gene are MGHDK and SYGVNS. This CDR3 is CASSDRSSNYGYTF. CDR3 nucleotide sequence: TGTGCCAGCAGTGACAGGTCAAGCAACTATGGCTACACCTTC.

This chain joins TRBV7-2 and TRBJ2-7; D may match TRBD1 or TRBD2 (7 bases each). CDR1 and CDR2 (germline): SGHTA, FQGNSA. The CDR3 loop spans 15 amino acids. The V end lost 4 bases, the J end lost 0 bases, and 13 bases lay between the germline ends. The CDR3 protein is CASSWGGQISYEQYF. In DNA form, the CDR3 reads TGTGCCAGCAGCTGGGGGGGACAGATCTCCTACGAGCAGTACTTC.

This clonotype was seen at least ten times. The gene calls are TRBV7-8 and TRBJ2-3; D uncertain. Germline V gene sequence: CDR1 SGHVS, CDR2 FQNEAQ. This CDR3 has 14 residues. Trimming left V 1 base short and J 3 bases short, with 8 bases between. DNA for the CDR3: TGTGCCAGCAGCTTAGTTGGCAGAACAGATACGCAGTATTTT. Its translation is CASSLVGRTDTQYF.

The chain carries TRBV10-3 and TRBJ2-7; D is uncertain. V was trimmed by 4 bases and J by 3 bases, leaving 4 bases between them. CDR3 size: 11 residues. The germline gives CDR1 ENHRY, CDR2 SYGVKD. The CDR3 nucleotides are TGTGCCATCAGTGGAGGCTACGAGCAGTACTTC. Amino acid sequence: CAISGGYEQYF.

Concerning this clonotype: The conserved phenylalanine or tryptophan is not found at the CDR3 terminus, so this likely reflects a read error. This rearrangement joins TRBV9 to TRBJ2-2, with 10 bases matching TRBD1. Germline V lookup: CDR1 SGDLS, CDR2 YYNGEE. The CDR3 is made up of 17 amino acids. V shed 4 bases and J 6 bases; nucleotides not matched to a gene: 12. The CDR3 here is CASSLLTGTGESGELFL. DNA for the CDR3: TGTGCCAGCAGCCTCCTTACCGGGACAGGGGAATCCGGGGAGCTGTTTCTT.